This T cell receptor (beta chain) stems from a study of CD8+CD57+ T cells in acquired aplastic anemia listed by TCRdb under 2018. Study-level background: DNA extracted from sorted CD4+ and CD8+ cells had a mean of about 3 ug, with a range of roughly 0.19 to 27.4 ug. CD8+CD57+ expansion was defined as a frequency above the mean frequency observed in healthy subjects. Broad study findings and their caveats: Patients and healthy controls showed no significant difference in CD8+ Simpson's diversity (P=0.060). About 28 CD8+ CDR3 sequences were found in both patients and controls but appeared to be highly expressed in patients and within the immunodominant clones of the patients.

Flow cytometry had shown CD8+CD57+ cell expansion in the patients selected for sequencing. Every patient had a diagnosis of severe acquired aplastic anemia based on International Study of Aplastic Anemia and Agranulocytosis and Camitta criteria. No patient had received any therapy when blood was sampled. In this study, sorted CD4+ and CD8+ T cells from the blood of healthy subjects and of severe aplastic anemia patients had their TCR repertoires deep-sequenced. Patients were enrolled under clinicaltrials.gov protocols 00001620, 01623167, 00001397, 00071045, 00081523 and 00961064 in the USA. Ficoll-Paque density gradient centrifugation was used to isolate peripheral blood mononuclear cells. Before DNA extraction, CD4+ and CD8+ T cells were sorted with FACS or magnetic beads. The CDR3 goes from the cysteine to the phenylalanine over 18 residues. Of all the DNA, just the CDR3 is kept, 54 bases in frame from base 1. V and J are truncated by 0 bases and 2 bases respectively, leaving an intervening sequence of 17 bases. Reading the germline V gene gives CDR1 MNHEY and CDR2 SVGEGT.

This clonotype appeared many times. The clone's antigen remains unknown. Base qualities are missing; no much larger clone stands one base away. Genomic DNA was used as template for profiling of TCR beta VDJ combinations and CDR3 sequences. TCR repertoire sequencing was run on an Illumina HiSeq 2000. As for the authors' bioinformatics: Repertoires were assessed using TRBV/TRBJ rearrangement plots, CDR3 size and DJ length profiles, and Simpson's diversity index. The most abundant DNA sequence in the deep sequencing data was defined as the immunodominant clone. CDR3 amino acid sequences were screened for sharing across subjects and compared with published repertoires and the VDJdb database. The public reads were reanalyzed by TCRdb: fastp trimming at Q25, MiXCR alignment, in-frame beta chains only. All rows with the same CDR3 protein become a single entry with the most common DNA and genes. In this record, the V and J calls reflect TCRdb's handling and not the investigators' own analysis. In this sample the table shows approximately 150,000 distinct CDR3 sequences, 47% of which occur a single time. The ten largest make up around 1% of the sample.

The V and J genes are TRBV6-2 or TRBV6-3 and TRBJ1-5, and possibly TRBD1, on 6 matching bases. The sequenced material came from sorted CD4+, CD8+, or CD8+CD57+ T cells (not recorded which) from PBMCs. This receptor was obtained from a human donor with aplastic anemia. CDR3 sequence: CASSYSHRGASRNQPQHF. Read as DNA, the sequence is TGTGCCAGCAGTTACTCCCATCGGGGGGCTAGTCGCAATCAGCCCCAGCATTTT.